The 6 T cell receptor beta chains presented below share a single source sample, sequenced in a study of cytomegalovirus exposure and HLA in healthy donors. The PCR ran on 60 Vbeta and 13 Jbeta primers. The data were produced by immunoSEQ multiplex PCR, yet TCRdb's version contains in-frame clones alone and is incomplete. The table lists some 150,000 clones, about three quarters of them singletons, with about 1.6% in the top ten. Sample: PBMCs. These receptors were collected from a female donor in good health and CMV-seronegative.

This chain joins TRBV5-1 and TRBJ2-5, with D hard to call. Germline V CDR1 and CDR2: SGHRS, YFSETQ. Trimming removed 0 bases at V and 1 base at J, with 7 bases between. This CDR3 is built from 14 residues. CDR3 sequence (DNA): TGCGCCAGCAGCTTGGACTCGAGCCAAGAGACCCAGTACTTC. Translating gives CASSLDSSQETQYF.

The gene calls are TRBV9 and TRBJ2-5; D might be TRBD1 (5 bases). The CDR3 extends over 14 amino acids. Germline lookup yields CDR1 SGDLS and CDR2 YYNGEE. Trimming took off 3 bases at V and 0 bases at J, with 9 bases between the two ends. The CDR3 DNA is TGTGCCAGCAGCGCAAGACAGAACCAAGAGACCCAGTACTTC. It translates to CASSARQNQETQYF.

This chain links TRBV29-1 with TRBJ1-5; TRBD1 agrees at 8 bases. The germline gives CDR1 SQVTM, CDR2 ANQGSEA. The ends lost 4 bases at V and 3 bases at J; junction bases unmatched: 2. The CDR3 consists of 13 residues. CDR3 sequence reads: CSVGGQVNQPQHF. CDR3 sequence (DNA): TGCAGCGTTGGGGGACAGGTCAATCAGCCCCAGCATTTT.

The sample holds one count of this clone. CDR3 DNA sequence: TGCAGCGTCGTCCCGACAGCTACGCGGGGCTACACCTTC. Its protein product is CSVVPTATRGYTF. This rearrangement joins TRBV29-1 to TRBJ1-2; weak D call: TRBD1 (5 bases). Between the trimmed V and J ends, which lost 6 bases and 8 bases, there was a span of 19 bases. Germline CDR1 and CDR2: SQVTM and ANQGSEA. The CDR3 sequence is 13 residues long.

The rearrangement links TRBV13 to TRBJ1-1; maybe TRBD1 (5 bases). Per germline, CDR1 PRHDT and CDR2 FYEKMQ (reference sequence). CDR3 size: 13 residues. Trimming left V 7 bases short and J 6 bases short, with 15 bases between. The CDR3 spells CASKGGGDPEAFF. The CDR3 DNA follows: TGTGCCAGCAAAGGCGGGGGGGACCCTGAAGCTTTCTTT.

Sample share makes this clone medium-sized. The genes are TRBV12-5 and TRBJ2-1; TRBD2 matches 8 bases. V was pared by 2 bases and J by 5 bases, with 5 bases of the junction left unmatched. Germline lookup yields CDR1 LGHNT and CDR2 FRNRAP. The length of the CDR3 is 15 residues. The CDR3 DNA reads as TGTGCTAGTGGTTTGCCCGGGACTAGAGACAATGAGCAGTTCTTC. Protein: CASGLPGTRDNEQFF.